This T cell receptor (beta chain) appears in the sequencing data of a study of blood T cell repertoires in COVID-19. The wider study: Material from acute and convalescent COVID-19 was sourced from the United States, Italy and Spain. From T cells, B-cell-depleted T cells, or PBMCs came the material, which was cDNA or gDNA.

Seattle's cohort entered during active infection and was followed longitudinally. The repertoire was sequenced with immunoSEQ multiplex PCR; TCRdb's copy has only in-frame clones and lacks some. The table lists about 260,000 clones, about 88% of them singletons. CDR3 length equals 12 residues. Germline values: CDR1 MNHNY, CDR2 SVGAGI (reference sequence). Unmatched junction bases numbered 5, after V lost 8 bases and J lost 7 bases. V is TRBV6-6 and J is TRBJ1-1; TRBD1 agrees at 9 bases. Sequenced sample: peripheral blood. The receptor was isolated from a woman aged 55 to 70 with COVID-19, enrolled during active disease. The CDR3 nucleotides read TGTGCCAGCGCCAGGACAGGGGTTGAAGCTTTCTTT. Its translation is CASARTGVEAFF.